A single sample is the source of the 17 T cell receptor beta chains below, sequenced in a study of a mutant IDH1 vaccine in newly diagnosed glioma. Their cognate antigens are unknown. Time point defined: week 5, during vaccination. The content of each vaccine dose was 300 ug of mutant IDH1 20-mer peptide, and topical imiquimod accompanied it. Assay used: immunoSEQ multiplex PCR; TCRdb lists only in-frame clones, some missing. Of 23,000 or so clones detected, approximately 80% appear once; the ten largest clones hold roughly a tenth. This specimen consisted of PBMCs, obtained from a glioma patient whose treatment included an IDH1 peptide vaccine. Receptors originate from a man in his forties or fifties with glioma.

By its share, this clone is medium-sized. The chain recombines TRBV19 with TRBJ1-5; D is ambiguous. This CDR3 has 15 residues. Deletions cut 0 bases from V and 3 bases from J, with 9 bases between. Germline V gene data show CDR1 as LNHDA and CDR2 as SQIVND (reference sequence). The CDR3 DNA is TGTGCCAGTAGTATAGAGGGCAGACCCAATCAGCCCCAGCATTTT. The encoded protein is CASSIEGRPNQPQHF.

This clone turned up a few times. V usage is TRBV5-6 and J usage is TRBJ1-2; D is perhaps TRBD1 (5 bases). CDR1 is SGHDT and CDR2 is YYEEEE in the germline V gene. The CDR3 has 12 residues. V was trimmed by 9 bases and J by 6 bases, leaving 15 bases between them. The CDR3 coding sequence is TGTGCCACTGCGGGGGAGCGGGATGGCTACACCTTC. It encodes CATAGERDGYTF.

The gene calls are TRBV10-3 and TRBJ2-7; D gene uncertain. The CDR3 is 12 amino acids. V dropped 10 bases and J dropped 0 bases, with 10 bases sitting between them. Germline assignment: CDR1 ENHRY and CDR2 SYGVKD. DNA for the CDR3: TGTGCCAGCAGCCCGGACTCCTACGAGCAGTACTTC. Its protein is CASSPDSYEQYF.

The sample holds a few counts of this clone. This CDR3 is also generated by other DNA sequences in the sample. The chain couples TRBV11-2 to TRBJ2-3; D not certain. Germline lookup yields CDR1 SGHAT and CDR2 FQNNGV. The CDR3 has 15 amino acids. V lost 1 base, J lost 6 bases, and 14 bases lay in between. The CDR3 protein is CASSLGSRGADTQYF. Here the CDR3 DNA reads TGTGCCAGCAGCTTAGGCAGTAGAGGTGCGGATACGCAGTATTTT.

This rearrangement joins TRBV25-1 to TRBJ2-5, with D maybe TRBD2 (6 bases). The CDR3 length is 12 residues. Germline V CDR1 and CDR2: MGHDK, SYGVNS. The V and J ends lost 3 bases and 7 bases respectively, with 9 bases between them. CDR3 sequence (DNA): TGTGCCAGCAGTGATCCCGGGAGGACCCAGTACTTC. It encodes CASSDPGRTQYF. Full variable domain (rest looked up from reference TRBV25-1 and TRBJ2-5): EADIYQTPRYLVIGTGKKITLECSQTMGHDKMYWYQQDPGMELHLIHYSYGVNSTEKGDLSSESTVSRIRTEHFPLTLESARPSHTSQYLCASSDPGRTQYFGPGTRLLVL.

The DNA for the CDR3 is TGTGCCAGCAGCCCGGGCGGGACCTCCTACAATGAGCAGTTCTTC. This sequence encodes CASSPGGTSYNEQFF. V is TRBV6-6 and J is TRBJ2-1; D is perhaps TRBD2 (6 bases). V dropped 6 bases and J dropped 0 bases, with 12 bases sitting between them. This CDR3 has 15 amino acids. Germline assignment: CDR1 MNHNY and CDR2 SVGAGI (reference sequence).

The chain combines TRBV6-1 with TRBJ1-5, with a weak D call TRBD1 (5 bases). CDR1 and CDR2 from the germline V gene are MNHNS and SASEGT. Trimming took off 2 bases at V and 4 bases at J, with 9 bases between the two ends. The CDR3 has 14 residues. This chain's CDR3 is CASSESGGNQPQHF. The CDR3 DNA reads TGTGCCAGCAGTGAATCCGGGGGGAATCAGCCCCAGCATTTT.

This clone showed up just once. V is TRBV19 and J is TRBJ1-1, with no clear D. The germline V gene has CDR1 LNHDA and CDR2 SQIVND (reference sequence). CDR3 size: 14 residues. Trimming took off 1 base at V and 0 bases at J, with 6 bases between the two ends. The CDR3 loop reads CASSIVGMNTEAFF. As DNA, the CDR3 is TGTGCCAGTAGTATAGTGGGTATGAACACTGAAGCTTTCTTT.

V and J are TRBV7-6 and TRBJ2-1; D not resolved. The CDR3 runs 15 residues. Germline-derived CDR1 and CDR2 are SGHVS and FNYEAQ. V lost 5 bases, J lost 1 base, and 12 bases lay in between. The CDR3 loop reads CASSPGLMSYNEQFF. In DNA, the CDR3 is TGTGCCAGCAGCCCCGGATTGATGTCCTACAATGAGCAGTTCTTC.

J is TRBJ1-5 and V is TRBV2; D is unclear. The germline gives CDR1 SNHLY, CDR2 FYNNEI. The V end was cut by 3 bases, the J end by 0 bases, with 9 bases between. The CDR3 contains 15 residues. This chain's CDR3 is CASSDVGYSNQPQHF. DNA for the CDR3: TGTGCCAGCAGTGACGTGGGGTATAGCAATCAGCCCCAGCATTTT.

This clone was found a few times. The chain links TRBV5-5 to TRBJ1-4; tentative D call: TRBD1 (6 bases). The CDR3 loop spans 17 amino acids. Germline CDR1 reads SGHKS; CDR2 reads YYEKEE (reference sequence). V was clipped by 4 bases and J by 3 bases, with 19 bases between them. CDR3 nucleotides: TGTGCCAGCAGCCTTCTTTGGGGGCCCGGGGCTAATGAAAAACTGTTTTTT. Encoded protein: CASSLLWGPGANEKLFF.

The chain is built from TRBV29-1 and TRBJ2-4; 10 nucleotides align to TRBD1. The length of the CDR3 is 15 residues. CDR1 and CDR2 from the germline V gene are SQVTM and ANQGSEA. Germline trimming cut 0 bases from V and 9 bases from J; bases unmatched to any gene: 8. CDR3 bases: TGCAGCGTTGAAGATTTGGGACAGGGGAAGGGCATTCAGTACTTC. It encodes CSVEDLGQGKGIQYF.

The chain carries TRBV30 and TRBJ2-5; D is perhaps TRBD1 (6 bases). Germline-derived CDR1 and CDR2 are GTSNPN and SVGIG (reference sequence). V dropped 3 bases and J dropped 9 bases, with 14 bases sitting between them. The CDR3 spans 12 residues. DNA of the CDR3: TGTGCCTGGAGCATTGGAAAGGGGGCCCAGTACTTC. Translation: CAWSIGKGAQYF. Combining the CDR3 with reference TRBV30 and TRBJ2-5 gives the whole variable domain SQTIHQWPATLVQPVGSPLSLECTVEGTSNPNLYWYRQAAGRGLQLLFYSVGIGQISSEVPQNLSASRPQDRQFILSSKKLLLSDSGFYLCAWSIGKGAQYFGPGTRLLVL.

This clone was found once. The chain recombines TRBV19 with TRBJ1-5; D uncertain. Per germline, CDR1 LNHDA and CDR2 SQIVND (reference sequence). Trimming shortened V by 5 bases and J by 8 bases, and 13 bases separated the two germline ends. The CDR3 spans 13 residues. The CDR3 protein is CASSSGLVEPQHF. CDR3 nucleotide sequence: TGTGCCAGTAGTTCCGGACTGGTGGAGCCCCAGCATTTT. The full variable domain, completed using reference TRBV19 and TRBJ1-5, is DGGITQSPKYLFRKEGQNVTLSCEQNLNHDAMYWYRQDPGQGLRLIYYSQIVNDFQKGDIAEGYSVSREKKESFPLTVTSAQKNPTAFYLCASSSGLVEPQHFGDGTRLSIL.

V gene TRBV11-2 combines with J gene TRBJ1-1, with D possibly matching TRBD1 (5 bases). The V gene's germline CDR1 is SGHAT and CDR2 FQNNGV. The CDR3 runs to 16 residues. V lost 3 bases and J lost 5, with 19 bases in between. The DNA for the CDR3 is TGTGCCAGCAGCTTTTGGGGTACAGTGGGGGGTACTGAAGCTTTCTTT. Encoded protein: CASSFWGTVGGTEAFF.

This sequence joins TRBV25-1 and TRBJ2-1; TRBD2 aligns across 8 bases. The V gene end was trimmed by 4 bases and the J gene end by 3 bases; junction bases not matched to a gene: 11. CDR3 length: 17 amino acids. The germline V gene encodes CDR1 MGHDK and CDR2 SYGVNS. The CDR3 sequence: CASSVAASGRVYNEQFF. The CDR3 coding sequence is TGTGCCAGCAGTGTGGCGGCTAGCGGGCGGGTCTACAATGAGCAGTTCTTC.

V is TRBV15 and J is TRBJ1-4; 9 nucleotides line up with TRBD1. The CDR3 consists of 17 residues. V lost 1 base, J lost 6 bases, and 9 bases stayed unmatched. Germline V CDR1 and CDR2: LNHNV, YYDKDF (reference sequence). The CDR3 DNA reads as TGTGCCACCAGCAGAGGGGACAGGGTGGCGAGTGATGAAAAACTGTTTTTT. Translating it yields CATSRGDRVASDEKLFF. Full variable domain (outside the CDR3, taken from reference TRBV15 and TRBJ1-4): DAMVIQNPRYQVTQFGKPVTLSCSQTLNHNVMYWYQQKSSQAPKLLFHYYDKDFNNEADTPDNFQSRRPNTSFCFLDIRSPGLGDTAMYLCATSRGDRVASDEKLFFGSGTQLSVL.